The 7 T cell receptor beta chains listed next were all sequenced from one sample in a study of T cell responses to AZD1222 COVID-19 vaccine. Repertoires were generated with immunoSEQ multiplex PCR, while TCRdb's copy carries only in-frame clones and drops some. The sample carries around 170,000 clones, about nine tenths recorded once. The specimen was peripheral blood, collected on day 0 of AZD1222 vaccination. Every receptor here comes from an adult in good health.

In its sample, this clone was seen once. The gene calls are TRBV15 and TRBJ2-5, with D perhaps TRBD2 (6 bases). Germline V gene data show CDR1 as LNHNV and CDR2 as YYDKDF (reference sequence). Trimming stripped 2 bases from V and 5 bases from J, with 12 bases between. CDR3 length: 14 residues. CDR3 loop: CATSRMSGGETQYF. The CDR3 nucleotides read TGTGCCACCAGCAGAATGTCTGGAGGGGAGACCCAGTACTTC.

The V and J genes are TRBV10-3 and TRBJ2-7; D unclear. CDR1 and CDR2 (germline): ENHRY, SYGVKD. This CDR3 has 12 amino acids. Trimming pared 8 bases from V and 6 bases from J, leaving 14 bases between. The DNA of the CDR3 is TGTGCCATCGGCGACCCTCTGATCGAGCAGTACTTC. This sequence encodes CAIGDPLIEQYF.

The V call is TRBV24-1, the J call TRBJ2-5; D gene unclear. The length of the CDR3 is 13 residues. With 6 bases removed from V and 1 base from J, the gap between germline ends came to 8 bases. CDR1 is KGHDR, CDR2 SFDVKD, per germline. This CDR3 reads CATSRGLQETQYF. The CDR3 bases are TGTGCCACCAGTCGAGGCCTCCAAGAGACCCAGTACTTC.

The V and J genes are TRBV7-8 and TRBJ2-7; 11 bases map to TRBD1. The germline gives CDR1 SGHVS, CDR2 FQNEAQ. The junction had 1 base not matched to a gene; V was cut back by 3 bases and J by 3 bases. The CDR3 contains 14 residues. CDR3 loop: CASSFGTGGYEQYF. The CDR3 DNA sequence: TGTGCCAGCAGCTTCGGGACAGGGGGCTACGAGCAGTACTTC.

In its sample, this clone was seen once. The chain combines TRBV11-3 with TRBJ1-1, with D possibly matching TRBD1 (6 bases). V lost 3 bases to trimming and J lost 7 bases, with 12 bases between them. This CDR3 is built from 13 residues. From germline, CDR1 is SGHNT and CDR2 YENEEA. CDR3 sequence reads: CASSLDSVDEAFF. The CDR3 DNA is TGTGCCAGCAGCTTGGACAGCGTGGATGAAGCTTTCTTT.

This clone was detected only a few times. The chain couples TRBV6-5 to TRBJ1-2; 10 bases map to TRBD1. This CDR3 has 15 amino acids. CDR1 is MNHEY, CDR2 SVGAGI, per germline. J lost 3 bases, V lost 7 bases, and 8 bases had no gene match. The CDR3 spells CASTRTGTGDYGYTF. Written as DNA, the CDR3 is TGTGCCAGCACCCGAACCGGGACAGGGGACTATGGCTACACCTTC.

This clone was seen a few times. This CDR3 is CASSSSENEQFF. DNA of the CDR3: TGTGCCAGCAGCTCTAGCGAGAATGAGCAGTTCTTC. The chain couples TRBV7-3 to TRBJ2-1; weak D call: TRBD2 (6 bases). Germline CDR1 SGHTA, CDR2 FQGTGA. The CDR3 has 12 residues. V lost 4 bases and J 7 bases, leaving 8 bases between the germline ends.